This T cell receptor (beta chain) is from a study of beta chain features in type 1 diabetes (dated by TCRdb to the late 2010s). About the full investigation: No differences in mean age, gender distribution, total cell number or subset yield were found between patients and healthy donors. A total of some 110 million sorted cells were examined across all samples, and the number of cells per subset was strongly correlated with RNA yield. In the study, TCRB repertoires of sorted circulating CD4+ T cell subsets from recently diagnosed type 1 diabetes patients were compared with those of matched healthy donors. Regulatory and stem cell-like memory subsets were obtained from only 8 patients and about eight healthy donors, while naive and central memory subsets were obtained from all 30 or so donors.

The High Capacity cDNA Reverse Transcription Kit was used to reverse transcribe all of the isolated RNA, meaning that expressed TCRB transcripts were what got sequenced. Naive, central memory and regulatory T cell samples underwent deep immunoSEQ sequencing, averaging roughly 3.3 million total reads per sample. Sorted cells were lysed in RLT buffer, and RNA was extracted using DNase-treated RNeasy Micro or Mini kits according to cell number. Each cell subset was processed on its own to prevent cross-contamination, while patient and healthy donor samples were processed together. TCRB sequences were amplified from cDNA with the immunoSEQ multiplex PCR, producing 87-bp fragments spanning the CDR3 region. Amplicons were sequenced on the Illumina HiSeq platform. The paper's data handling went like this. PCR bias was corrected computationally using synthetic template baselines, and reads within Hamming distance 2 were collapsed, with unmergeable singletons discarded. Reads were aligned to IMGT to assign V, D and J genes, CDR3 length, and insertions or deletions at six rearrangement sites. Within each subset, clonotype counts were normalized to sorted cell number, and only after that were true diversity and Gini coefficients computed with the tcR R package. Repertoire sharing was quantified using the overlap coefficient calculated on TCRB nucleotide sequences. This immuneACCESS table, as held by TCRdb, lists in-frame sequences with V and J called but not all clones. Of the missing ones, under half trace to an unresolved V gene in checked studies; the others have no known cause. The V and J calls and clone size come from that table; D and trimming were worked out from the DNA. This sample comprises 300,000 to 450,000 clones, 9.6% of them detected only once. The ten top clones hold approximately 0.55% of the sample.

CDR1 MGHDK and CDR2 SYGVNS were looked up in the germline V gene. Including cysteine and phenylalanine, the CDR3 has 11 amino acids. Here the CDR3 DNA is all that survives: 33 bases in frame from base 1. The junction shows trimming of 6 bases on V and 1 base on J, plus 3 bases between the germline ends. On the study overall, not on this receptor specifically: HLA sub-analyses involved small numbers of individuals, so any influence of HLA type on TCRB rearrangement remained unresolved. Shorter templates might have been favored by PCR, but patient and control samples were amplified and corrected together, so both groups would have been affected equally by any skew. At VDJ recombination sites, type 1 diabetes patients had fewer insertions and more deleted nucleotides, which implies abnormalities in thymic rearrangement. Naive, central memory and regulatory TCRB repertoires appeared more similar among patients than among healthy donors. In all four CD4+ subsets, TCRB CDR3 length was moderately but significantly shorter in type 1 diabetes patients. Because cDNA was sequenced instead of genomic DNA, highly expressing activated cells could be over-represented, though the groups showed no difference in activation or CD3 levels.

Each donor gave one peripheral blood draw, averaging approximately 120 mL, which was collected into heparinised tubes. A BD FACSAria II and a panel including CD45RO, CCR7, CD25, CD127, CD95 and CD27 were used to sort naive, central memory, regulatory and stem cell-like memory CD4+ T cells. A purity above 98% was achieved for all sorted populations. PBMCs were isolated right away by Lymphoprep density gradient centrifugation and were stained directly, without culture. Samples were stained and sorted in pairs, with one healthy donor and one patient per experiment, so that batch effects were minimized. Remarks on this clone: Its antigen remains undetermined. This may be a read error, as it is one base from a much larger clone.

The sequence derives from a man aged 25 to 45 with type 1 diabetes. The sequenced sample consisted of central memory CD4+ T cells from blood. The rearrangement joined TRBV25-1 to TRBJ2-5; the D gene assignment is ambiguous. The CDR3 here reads CASSVQETQYF. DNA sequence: TGTGCCAGCAGCGTCCAAGAGACCCAGTACTTC.